These 15 T cell receptor beta chains originate from one sample sequenced in a study of T cells expressing NK-cell markers. TCRdb reprocessed the 5' RACE reads, with one entry per CDR3 protein and no DNA. This table lists hundreds of thousands of distinct CDR3 sequences. The sequenced sample consisted of blood T cells: a sorted CD56 or NKG2C T cell subset, CD4+ or CD8+ T cells, or bulk PBMC T cells (not recorded which). These receptors were collected from a man aged 18 to 29 in good health.

This sequence joins TRBV28 and TRBJ2-7; TCRdb outputs TRBD1, but without DNA this stays unchecked. The CDR3 is 13 amino acids. Germline CDR1 reads MDHEN; CDR2 reads SYDVKM. This CDR3 is CASSLARPGEQYF.

The rearrangement links TRBV12-5 to TRBJ2-1. CDR3 length equals 14 residues. Germline CDR1 reads LGHNT; CDR2 reads FRNRAP. The CDR3 sequence is CASGWGGTYNEQFF.

This rearrangement joins TRBV9 to TRBJ2-1. Germline CDR1 and CDR2: SGDLS and YYNGEE. The CDR3 sequence is 15 residues long. The chain's CDR3 is CASSVATLALHEQFF.

This CDR3 reads CASSPGTSEDEQFF. The V and J genes are TRBV18 and TRBJ2-1; TCRdb returns TRBD2, unconfirmable since there is no DNA. Germline V lookup: CDR1 KGHSH, CDR2 LQKENI. This CDR3 spans 14 amino acids. Using reference TRBV18 and TRBJ2-1 for the parts outside the CDR3, the full variable domain is NAGVMQNPRHLVRRRGQEARLRCSPMKGHSHVYWYRQLPEEGLKFMVYLQKENIIDESGMPKERFSAEFPKEGPSILRIQQVVRGDSAAYFCASSPGTSEDEQFFGPGTRLTVL.

V and J are TRBV3-1 and TRBJ2-1; as DNA is missing, the TRBD2 call by TCRdb cannot be tested. This CDR3 contains 14 residues. CDR1 is LGHDT and CDR2 is YNNKEL in the germline V gene (reference sequence). CDR3 loop: CASRPEGSHNEQFF.

V gene TRBV12-3 or TRBV12-4 combines with J gene TRBJ1-6. This CDR3 spans 15 amino acids. The CDR3 here is CASSPFSNGNSPLHF.

The gene calls are TRBV11-2 and TRBJ2-3; there is no DNA to check the TCRdb D call of TRBD1. Germline V gives CDR1 SGHAT, CDR2 FQNNGV. This CDR3 has 15 residues. The CDR3 sequence is CASSLAQRRADTQYF. Filled out from reference TRBV11-2 and TRBJ2-3, the complete variable domain reads EAGVAQSPRYKIIEKRQSVAFWCNPISGHATLYWYQQILGQGPKLLIQFQNNGVVDDSQLPKDRFSAERLKGVDSTLKIQPAKLEDSAVYLCASSLAQRRADTQYFGPGTRLTVL.

Here the CDR3 reads CASSPRTRGAGELFF. The V gene is TRBV7-2, the J gene TRBJ2-2; TCRdb picks TRBD2, but there is no DNA to check that call. This CDR3 is built from 15 residues. CDR1 and CDR2 (germline): SGHTA, FQGNSA.

The chain carries TRBV2 and TRBJ2-1; the TCRdb D gene call, TRBD2, has no DNA to confirm it. Germline-derived CDR1 and CDR2 are SNHLY and FYNNEI. The CDR3 extends over 16 amino acids. The CDR3 protein is CASSVQRRDLWNEQFF.

This chain joins TRBV12-3 or TRBV12-4 and TRBJ2-1. This CDR3 is 15 amino acids long. The CDR3 region is CASSYRVEYVNEQFF.

The V gene is TRBV7-2, the J gene TRBJ2-1. The CDR3 covers 14 residues. Germline V gene lookup returns CDR1 SGHTA and CDR2 FQGNSA. CDR3 loop: CASSFTLRYNEQFF. Full variable domain (rest looked up from reference TRBV7-2 and TRBJ2-1): GAGVSQSPSNKVTEKGKDVELRCDPISGHTALYWYRQSLGQGLEFLIYFQGNSAPDKSGLPSDRFSAERTGGSVSTLTIQRTQQEDSAVYLCASSFTLRYNEQFFGPGTRLTVL.

This chain connects TRBV20-1 to TRBJ2-1; as DNA is missing, the TRBD2 call by TCRdb cannot be tested. This CDR3 region has 16 residues. In germline, CDR1 is DFQATT, CDR2 SNEGSKA (reference sequence). Here the CDR3 reads CSATQGLAGVSNEQFF.

The CDR3 sequence: CASSPHVGPQETQYF. The chain carries TRBV12-3 or TRBV12-4 and TRBJ2-5; the TCRdb D gene call, TRBD1, has no DNA to confirm it. The CDR3 is 15 residues long.

The J gene is TRBJ2-1, the V gene TRBV5-6; with no DNA, the TCRdb D assignment of TRBD2 cannot be verified. Germline values: CDR1 SGHDT, CDR2 YYEEEE. This CDR3 has 17 residues. CDR3 region: CASSRELATVGNNEQFF.

The rearrangement joins TRBV5-1 to TRBJ2-2; absent DNA, TCRdb's TRBD2 call cannot be checked. The CDR3 contains 17 residues. Per the germline V gene, CDR1 is SGHRS and CDR2 is YFSETQ. The CDR3: CASRPGLAGANTGELFF.